This T cell receptor beta chain was found in a study of OX40 agonist ivuxolimab in advanced cancers. Study context: Three individuals attained partial responses, comprising one hepatocellular carcinoma case and two cutaneous melanoma cases.

Autoimmune disease history or systemic immunosuppression meant exclusion. The CDR3 has 14 residues. Deletions cut 6 bases from V and 5 bases from J, with 17 bases between. In germline, CDR1 is MNHEY, CDR2 SMNVEV (reference sequence). Sequencing used immunoSEQ multiplex PCR; TCRdb keeps in-frame clones, though not all of them. Of 80,000 or so clones in the sample, about 90% are singletons; the top ten hold around 2%. This clonotype originated in an adult with an advanced solid tumor such as melanoma, head and neck, liver or kidney cancer. V is TRBV27 and J is TRBJ2-7, with D perhaps matching TRBD1 (7 bases). The sequencing used CD4+ or CD8+ T cells sorted from blood, collected in a trial of the OX40 agonist ivuxolimab. In DNA form, the CDR3 reads TGTGCCAGCAGCCGGGGGACAGACCTAGACGAGCAGTACTTC. This encodes CASSRGTDLDEQYF.